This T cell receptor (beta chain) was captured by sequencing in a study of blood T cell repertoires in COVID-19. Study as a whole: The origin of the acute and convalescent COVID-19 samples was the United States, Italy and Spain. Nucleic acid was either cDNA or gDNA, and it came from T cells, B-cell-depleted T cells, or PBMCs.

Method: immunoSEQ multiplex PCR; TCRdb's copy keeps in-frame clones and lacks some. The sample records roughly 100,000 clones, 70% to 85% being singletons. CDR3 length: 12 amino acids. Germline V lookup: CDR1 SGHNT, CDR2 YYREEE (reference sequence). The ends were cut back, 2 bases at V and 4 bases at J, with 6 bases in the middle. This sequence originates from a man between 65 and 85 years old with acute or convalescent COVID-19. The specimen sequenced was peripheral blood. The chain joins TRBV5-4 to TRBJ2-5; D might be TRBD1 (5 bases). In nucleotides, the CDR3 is TGTGCCAGCAGCTTCGACAGAGAGACCCAGTACTTC. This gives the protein CASSFDRETQYF.